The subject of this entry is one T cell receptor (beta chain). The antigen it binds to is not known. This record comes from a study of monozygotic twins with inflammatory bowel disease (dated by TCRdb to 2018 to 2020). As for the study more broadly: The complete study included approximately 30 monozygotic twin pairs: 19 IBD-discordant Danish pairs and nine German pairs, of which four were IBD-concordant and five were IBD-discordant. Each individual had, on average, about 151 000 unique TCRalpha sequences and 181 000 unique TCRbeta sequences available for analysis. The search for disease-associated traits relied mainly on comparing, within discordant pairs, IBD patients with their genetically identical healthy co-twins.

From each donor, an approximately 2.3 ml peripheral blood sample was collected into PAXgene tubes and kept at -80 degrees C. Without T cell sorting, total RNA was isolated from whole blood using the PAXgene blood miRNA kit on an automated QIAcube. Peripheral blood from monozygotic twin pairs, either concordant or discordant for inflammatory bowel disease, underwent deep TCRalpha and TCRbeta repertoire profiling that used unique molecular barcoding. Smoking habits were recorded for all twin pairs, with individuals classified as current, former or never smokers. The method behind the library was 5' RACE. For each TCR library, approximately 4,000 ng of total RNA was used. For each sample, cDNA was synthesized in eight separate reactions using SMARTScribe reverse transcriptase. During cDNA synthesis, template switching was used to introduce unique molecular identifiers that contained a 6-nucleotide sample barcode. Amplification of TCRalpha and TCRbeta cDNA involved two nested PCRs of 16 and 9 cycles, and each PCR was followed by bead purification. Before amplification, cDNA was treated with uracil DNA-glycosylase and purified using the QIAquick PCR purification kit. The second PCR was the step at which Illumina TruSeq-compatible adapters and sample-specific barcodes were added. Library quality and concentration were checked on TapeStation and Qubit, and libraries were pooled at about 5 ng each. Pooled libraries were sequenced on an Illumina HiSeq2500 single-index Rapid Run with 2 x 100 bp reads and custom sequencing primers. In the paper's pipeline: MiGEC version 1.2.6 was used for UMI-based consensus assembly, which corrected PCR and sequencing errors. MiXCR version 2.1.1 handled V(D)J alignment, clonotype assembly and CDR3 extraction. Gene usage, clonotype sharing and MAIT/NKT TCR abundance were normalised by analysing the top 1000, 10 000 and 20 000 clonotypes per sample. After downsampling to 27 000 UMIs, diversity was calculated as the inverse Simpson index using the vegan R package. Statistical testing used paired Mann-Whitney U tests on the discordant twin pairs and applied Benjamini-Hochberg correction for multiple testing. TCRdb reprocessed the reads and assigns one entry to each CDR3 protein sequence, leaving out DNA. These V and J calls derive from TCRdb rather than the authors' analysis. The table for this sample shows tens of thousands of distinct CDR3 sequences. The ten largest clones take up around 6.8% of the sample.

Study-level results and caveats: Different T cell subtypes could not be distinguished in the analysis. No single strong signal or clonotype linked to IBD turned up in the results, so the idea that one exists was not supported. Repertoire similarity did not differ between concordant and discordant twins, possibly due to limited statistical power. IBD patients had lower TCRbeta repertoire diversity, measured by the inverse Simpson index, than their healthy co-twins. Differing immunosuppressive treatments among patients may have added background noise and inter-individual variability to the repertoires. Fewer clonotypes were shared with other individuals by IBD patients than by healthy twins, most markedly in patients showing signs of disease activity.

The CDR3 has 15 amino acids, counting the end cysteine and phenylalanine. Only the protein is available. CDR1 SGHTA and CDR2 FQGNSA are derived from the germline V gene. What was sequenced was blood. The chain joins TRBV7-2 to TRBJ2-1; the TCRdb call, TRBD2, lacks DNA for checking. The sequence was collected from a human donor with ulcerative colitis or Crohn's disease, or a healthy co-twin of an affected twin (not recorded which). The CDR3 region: CASRPLAGGPYEQFF.